Each of the 14 T cell receptor beta chains below was sequenced from the same sample in a study of OX40 agonist ivuxolimab in advanced cancers. Measured with immunoSEQ multiplex PCR; TCRdb has only the in-frame clones, and not every one. Of roughly 50,000 clones in the sample, approximately 90% were seen once. The sample consisted of CD4+ or CD8+ T cells sorted from blood, taken in a trial of the OX40 agonist ivuxolimab. The receptor source for this set is an adult with an advanced solid tumor such as melanoma, head and neck, liver or kidney cancer.

The chain joins TRBV5-6 to TRBJ1-1, with a weak D call TRBD1 (5 bases). The CDR3 has 14 amino acids. The germline CDR1 and CDR2 sequences are SGHDT and YYEEEE. The V end lost 2 bases, the J end lost 0 bases, and 8 bases lay between the germline ends. The CDR3 DNA is TGTGCCAGCAGCTTAGGGGTTTTGAACACTGAAGCTTTCTTT. Translated, it gives CASSLGVLNTEAFF.

By sample fraction, this clone is medium-sized (0.01 to 0.1%). The genes are TRBV4-1 and TRBJ1-4, with no clear D. The germline V gene has CDR1 MGHRA and CDR2 YSYEKL. The length of the CDR3 is 11 residues. V lost 1 base and J lost 10, with 4 bases in between. The CDR3 nucleotides are TGCGCCAGCAGCCAAGGAGTAAAACTGTTTTTT. Translation: CASSQGVKLFF.

This clone has a single count. The rearrangement uses TRBV5-4 and TRBJ1-1, with no clear D. Per the germline V gene, CDR1 is SGHNT and CDR2 is YYREEE (reference sequence). There are 16 residues in the CDR3. The germline V and J ends were trimmed by 0 bases and 4 bases, with 16 bases remaining between them. The CDR3 nucleotides read TGTGCCAGCAGCTTGGCCGGGTTCAGGAGTTCCACTGAAGCTTTCTTT. It specifies CASSLAGFRSSTEAFF.

This clone was seen a single time. The chain joins TRBV6-1 to TRBJ2-7; D gene ambiguous. The V end lost 4 bases, the J end lost 1 base, and 14 bases lay between the germline ends. The germline V gene has CDR1 MNHNS and CDR2 SASEGT. The CDR3 runs to 15 residues. In DNA form, the CDR3 reads TGTGCCAGCAGTGCCGTCCTGTACTGGTCCTACGAGCAGTACTTC. Its protein is CASSAVLYWSYEQYF.

This clone was detected a few times. The rearrangement uses TRBV2 and TRBJ1-1, with 7 bases identical to TRBD1. V was pared by 6 bases and J by 4 bases, with 8 bases of the junction left unmatched. Per germline, CDR1 SNHLY and CDR2 FYNNEI. This CDR3 comprises 14 residues. DNA of the CDR3: TGTGCCAGCAGCCGACAGGGTTTTGGCACTGAAGCTTTCTTT. This encodes CASSRQGFGTEAFF.

The chain links TRBV5-1 to TRBJ2-3, with D possibly TRBD2 on 5 matching bases. Deletions cut 2 bases from V and 4 bases from J, with 20 bases between. From germline, CDR1 is SGHRS and CDR2 YFSETQ. The CDR3 consists of 17 residues. This CDR3 is CASSLMGSTNWADTQYF. The CDR3 region has the DNA TGCGCCAGCAGCTTAATGGGCTCGACTAATTGGGCAGATACGCAGTATTTT.

The CDR3 region is CASSEADGRPGMSQHF. DNA of the CDR3: TGTGCCAGCAGTGAAGCGGACGGACGTCCAGGAATGTCCCAGCATTTT. V and J are TRBV6-1 and TRBJ1-5, with unresolved D. Germline CDR1 MNHNS, CDR2 SASEGT. This CDR3 is built from 16 residues. Between the trimmed V and J ends, which lost 0 bases and 11 bases, there was a span of 20 bases.

In its sample, this clone was seen once. J is TRBJ2-5 and V is TRBV6-6; no firm D call. CDR3 length equals 11 residues. The V gene's germline CDR1 is MNHNY and CDR2 SVGAGI (reference sequence). Trimming removed 0 bases at V and 7 bases at J, with 3 bases between. The CDR3 is CASSYSTTQYF. The CDR3 DNA is TGTGCCAGCAGTTACTCAACGACCCAGTACTTC.

The chain employs TRBV18 and TRBJ2-1, with TRBD2 matching 10 bases. The germline CDR1 and CDR2 sequences are KGHSH and LQKENI. The CDR3 is made up of 15 amino acids. V lost 6 bases to trimming and J lost 0 bases; unmatched junction nucleotides: 2. This CDR3 reads CASSWTSGSYNEQFF. CDR3 DNA sequence: TGTGCCAGCTCGTGGACTAGCGGCTCCTACAATGAGCAGTTCTTC.

This rearrangement joins TRBV6-6 to TRBJ2-7, with D uncertain. CDR3 size: 15 residues. Germline V CDR1 and CDR2: MNHNY, SVGAGI (reference sequence). The ends were cut back, 0 bases at V and 5 bases at J, with 14 bases in the middle. DNA for the CDR3: TGTGCCAGCAGTTACTCCGTATCAGGCTTCCACGAGCAGTACTTC. It is translated as CASSYSVSGFHEQYF.

This clone appeared once. This sequence joins TRBV2 and TRBJ2-3; no definite D call. The germline V gene has CDR1 SNHLY and CDR2 FYNNEI. This CDR3 is 15 amino acids long. V was clipped by 1 base and J by 0 bases, with 8 bases between them. CDR3 sequence (DNA): TGTGCCAGCAGTGAAGGTCCTACTAGCACAGATACGCAGTATTTT. Protein sequence: CASSEGPTSTDTQYF.

V gene TRBV6-1 combines with J gene TRBJ2-7; D possibly corresponds to TRBD2 (6 bases). Germline V CDR1 and CDR2: MNHNS, SASEGT. V lost 1 base and J lost 4, with 14 bases in between. The CDR3 extends over 15 amino acids. The CDR3: CASSEESWRGYEQYF. The DNA of the CDR3 is TGTGCCAGCAGTGAAGAATCGTGGAGGGGTTACGAGCAGTACTTC.

This rearrangement joins TRBV7-3 to TRBJ2-2, with D perhaps matching TRBD1 (5 bases). This CDR3 is 16 amino acids long. V lost 5 bases to trimming and J lost 4 bases, with 17 bases between them. The germline V gene has CDR1 SGHTA and CDR2 FQGTGA. The CDR3 sequence: CASSATTGHPTGELFF. DNA for the CDR3: TGTGCCAGCAGCGCCACCACCGGACACCCCACCGGGGAGCTGTTTTTT.

The chain links TRBV5-1 to TRBJ1-2; 9 nucleotides match TRBD1. The CDR3 extends over 15 amino acids. Germline V gene sequence: CDR1 SGHRS, CDR2 YFSETQ. J was trimmed by 5 bases and V by 5 bases; bases with no gene match: 10. CDR3 sequence reads: CASSRGQGTSYGYTF. The CDR3 region has the DNA TGCGCCAGCAGTAGAGGACAGGGGACTTCATATGGCTACACCTTC.